This T cell receptor (beta chain) originates from a study of OX40 agonist ivuxolimab in advanced cancers. About the research overall: In three patients, partial responses were observed, one with hepatocellular carcinoma and two with cutaneous melanoma. General observations from the study: The CD4+ and CD8+ T cells in the blood had expanded clonally by week 6 at 0.1 to 3.0 mg/kg.

Clones were read by immunoSEQ multiplex PCR, and TCRdb kept only the in-frame ones, dropping some. The sample shows 65,000 to 90,000 clones, roughly 80% of them seen only once. About this clone: Its antigen is undetermined.

This CDR3 spans 14 amino acids. The V end was cut by 2 bases, the J end by 8 bases, with 15 bases between. From germline, CDR1 is SGHTA and CDR2 FQGNSA. The origin of this receptor is an adult with an advanced solid tumor such as melanoma, head and neck, liver or kidney cancer. Sequenced here: CD4+ or CD8+ T cells sorted from blood, sampled in a trial of the OX40 agonist ivuxolimab. This rearrangement joins TRBV7-2 to TRBJ1-2; no reliable D call. In DNA form, the CDR3 reads TGTGCCAGCAGCTTATTGGAACTAAGCCGAGGCTACACCTTC. This encodes CASSLLELSRGYTF.